These T cell receptor beta chains were read from a single sample in a study of T cell responses to AZD1222 COVID-19 vaccine. The table came from immunoSEQ multiplex PCR; TCRdb's copy has only in-frame clones and leaves some out. The sample yields 90,000 to 150,000 clones, approximately 88% seen once. This specimen was peripheral blood, taken on day 0 of AZD1222 vaccination. The receptor set was obtained from an adult in good health. Both conserved end residues are part of each CDR3. Fields, in order: V gene, J gene, CDR3 protein.

V: TRBV7-3
J: TRBJ1-3
CDR3: CASSNGGSGNTIYF

V: TRBV5-6
J: TRBJ1-5
CDR3: CASSTQARRQPQHF

V: TRBV15
J: TRBJ1-1
CDR3: CATSRGSMNTEAFF

V: TRBV19
J: TRBJ1-1
CDR3: CASSISGATEAFF

V: TRBV7-3
J: TRBJ2-6
CDR3: CASSPGSSGANVLTF

V: TRBV10-2
J: TRBJ1-5
CDR3: CASSDSYNQPQHF

V: TRBV12-3/TRBV12-4
J: TRBJ1-1
CDR3: CASRTTGETEAFF

V: TRBV7-3
J: TRBJ2-5
CDR3: CASSSAGGPQETQYF

V: TRBV5-1
J: TRBJ2-7
CDR3: CASSFSGSIGEQYF

V: TRBV2
J: TRBJ1-2
CDR3: CASFRQGNYGYTF

V: TRBV4-2
J: TRBJ1-6
CDR3: CASSQDRVASPLHF

V: TRBV27
J: TRBJ1-5
CDR3: CASSSDRTYSNQPQHF

V: TRBV4-3
J: TRBJ2-5
CDR3: CASSQGTTTTQETQYF

V: TRBV3-1/TRBV3-2
J: TRBJ2-1
CDR3: CASSPYGTSWNEQFF

V: TRBV9
J: TRBJ2-3
CDR3: CASSVAVDSTDTQYF

V: TRBV19
J: TRBJ1-2
CDR3: CASSASKGNRDWYYGYTF

V: TRBV10-3
J: TRBJ2-7
CDR3: CAISSTSYFDEQYF

V: TRBV2
J: TRBJ1-2
CDR3: CASSERTGSGYTF

V: TRBV7-2
J: TRBJ1-4
CDR3: CASSLVPGLEKLFF

V: TRBV6-5
J: TRBJ1-1
CDR3: CASSYSQGRTSEAFF

V: TRBV6-1
J: TRBJ1-6
CDR3: CASSEVPGTNSPLHF

V: TRBV4-3
J: TRBJ1-2
CDR3: CASSQDIGQFYGYTF

V: TRBV2
J: TRBJ1-6
CDR3: CASSEGDRGRSPLHF

V: TRBV6-5
J: TRBJ1-3
CDR3: CASSRTESSGNTIYF

V: TRBV2
J: TRBJ1-1
CDR3: CASRGGAEAFF

V: TRBV7-8
J: TRBJ1-5
CDR3: CASSTGNSNQPQHF

V: TRBV7-2
J: TRBJ1-4
CDR3: CASSLGGPGTSNEKLFF

V: TRBV7-3
J: TRBJ1-1
CDR3: CASRPQGMGNTEAFF

V: TRBV7-3
J: TRBJ1-1
CDR3: CASSLDVGNEAFF

V: TRBV12-3/TRBV12-4
J: TRBJ1-1
CDR3: CASSEFGTEAFF

V: TRBV28
J: TRBJ2-7
CDR3: CASNLAGGSYEQYF

V: TRBV20-1
J: TRBJ2-7
CDR3: CSASQVTEQYF

V: TRBV7-9
J: TRBJ1-2
CDR3: CASSSQGGGYGYTF

V: TRBV19
J: TRBJ1-1
CDR3: CASSVTGGGTEAFF

V: TRBV5-1
J: TRBJ2-7
CDR3: CASSLSVSRDRPYEQYF

V: TRBV6-5
J: TRBJ1-1
CDR3: CASSYTRMNTEAFF

V: TRBV27
J: TRBJ2-7
CDR3: CASSFRQGLPYEQYF

V: TRBV5-1
J: TRBJ1-1
CDR3: CASSRTPGNTEAFF

V: TRBV11-2
J: TRBJ1-1
CDR3: CASSLYMNTEAFF

V: TRBV28
J: TRBJ1-6
CDR3: CASRWGAGSPLHF

V: TRBV5-4
J: TRBJ2-7
CDR3: CASSLSDESYEQYF

V: TRBV12-3/TRBV12-4
J: TRBJ1-1
CDR3: CASSLEGGGEAFF

V: TRBV3-1/TRBV3-2
J: TRBJ2-1
CDR3: CASSPLRGGNEQFF

V: TRBV5-6
J: TRBJ1-4
CDR3: CASSLQGSTNEKLFF